The next 7 T cell receptor beta chains were all read from a single sample in a study of T cell responses to AZD1222 COVID-19 vaccine. Sequenced by immunoSEQ multiplex PCR; TCRdb stores in-frame clones only, minus some. The sample shows 130,000 or so clones, over 90% of them seen only once. The specimen comprised peripheral blood, sampled on day 0 of AZD1222 vaccination. These receptors were collected from an adult in good health.

CDR3 sequence (DNA): TGTGCCAGCAGCCAAGAGACAGGGGGGATGATCTACGAGCAGTACTTC. Translation gives CASSQETGGMIYEQYF. The chain has TRBV3-1 (or the pseudogene TRBV3-2) and TRBJ2-7; 9 nucleotides agree with TRBD1. The CDR3 runs 16 residues. The junction had 6 bases not matched to a gene; V was cut back by 0 bases and J by 3 bases. From germline, CDR1 is LGHDT and CDR2 YNNKEL (reference sequence).

This chain links TRBV5-1 with TRBJ1-3; D is ambiguous. The V end was cut by 0 bases, the J end by 3 bases, with 7 bases between. The germline CDR1 and CDR2 sequences are SGHRS and YFSETQ. The CDR3 length is 14 residues. The CDR3 DNA follows: TGCGCCAGCAGCTTGGGAGTCGGTGGAAACACCATATATTTT. Translating it yields CASSLGVGGNTIYF.

In DNA, the CDR3 is TGTGCCAGCAGTGAACAGGGTGGGCACACTGAAGCTTTCTTT. As protein: CASSEQGGHTEAFF. J is TRBJ1-1 and V is TRBV6-1, with D possibly matching TRBD1 (5 bases). Between the trimmed V and J ends, which lost 2 bases and 3 bases, there was a span of 10 bases. Germline CDR1 MNHNS, CDR2 SASEGT. The CDR3 totals 14 residues.

This rearrangement joins TRBV7-8 to TRBJ1-6; D is unresolved. Trimming left V 3 bases short and J 0 bases short, with 9 bases between. Germline V gene data show CDR1 as SGHVS and CDR2 as FQNEAQ. This CDR3 region has 16 residues. The CDR3 loop is CASSLTAGSYNSPLHF. CDR3 in DNA: TGTGCCAGCAGCTTGACTGCTGGCTCCTATAATTCACCCCTCCACTTT. The full variable domain, in which reference TRBV7-8 and TRBJ1-6 provide the parts outside the CDR3, is GAGVSQSPRYKVAKRGQDVALRCDPISGHVSLFWYQQALGQGPEFLTYFQNEAQLDKSGLPSDRFFAERPEGSVSTLKIQRTQQEDSAVYLCASSLTAGSYNSPLHFGNGTRLTVT.

This clone was detected once. The J gene is TRBJ1-6, the V gene TRBV7-9; D perhaps matches TRBD1 (5 bases). V dropped 4 bases and J dropped 5 bases, with 6 bases sitting between them. The germline CDR1 and CDR2 sequences are SEHNR and FQNEAQ (reference sequence). CDR3 length equals 13 residues. CDR3 DNA: TGTGCCAGCAGCTGGGGGAATAATTCACCCCTCCACTTT. Protein: CASSWGNNSPLHF.

CDR3 coding DNA: TGTGCCAGCAGCCAAGACCTCGGCAGCCTTAATTCACCCCTCCACTTT. This gives the protein CASSQDLGSLNSPLHF. The gene calls are TRBV14 and TRBJ1-6, with D unclear. Germline CDR1 SGHDN, CDR2 FVKESK. This CDR3 comprises 16 residues. The germline V and J ends were trimmed by 0 bases and 6 bases, with 12 bases remaining between them.

The chain links TRBV19 to TRBJ1-2; no clear D gene. The CDR3 is 14 residues long. The germline gives CDR1 LNHDA, CDR2 SQIVND (reference sequence). Trimming removed 3 bases from V and 2 bases from J, with 10 bases in between. The CDR3 DNA is TGTGCCAGTAGTATGAGGCTGGGCAACTATGGCTACACCTTC. The encoded protein is CASSMRLGNYGYTF.